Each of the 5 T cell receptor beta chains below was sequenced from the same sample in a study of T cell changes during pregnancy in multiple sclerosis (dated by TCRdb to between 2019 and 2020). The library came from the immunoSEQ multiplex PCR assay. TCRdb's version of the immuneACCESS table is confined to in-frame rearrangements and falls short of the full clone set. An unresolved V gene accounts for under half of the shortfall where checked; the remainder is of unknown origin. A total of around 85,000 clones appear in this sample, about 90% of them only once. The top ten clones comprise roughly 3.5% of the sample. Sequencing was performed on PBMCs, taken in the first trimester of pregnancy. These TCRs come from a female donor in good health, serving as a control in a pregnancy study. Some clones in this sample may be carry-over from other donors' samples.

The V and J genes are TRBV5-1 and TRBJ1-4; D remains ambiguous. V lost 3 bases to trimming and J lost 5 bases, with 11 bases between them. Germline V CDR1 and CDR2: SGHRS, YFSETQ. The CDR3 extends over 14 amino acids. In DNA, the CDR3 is TGCGCCAGCAGCTGGCGGGCCCAGAATGAAAAACTGTTTTTT. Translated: CASSWRAQNEKLFF.

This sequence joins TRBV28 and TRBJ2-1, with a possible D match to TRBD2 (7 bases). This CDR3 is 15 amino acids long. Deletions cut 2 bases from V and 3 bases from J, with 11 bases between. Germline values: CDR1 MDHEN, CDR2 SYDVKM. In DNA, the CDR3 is TGTGCCAGCAGTTTAGGGGGGGGCCTCTACAATGAGCAGTTCTTC. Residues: CASSLGGGLYNEQFF.

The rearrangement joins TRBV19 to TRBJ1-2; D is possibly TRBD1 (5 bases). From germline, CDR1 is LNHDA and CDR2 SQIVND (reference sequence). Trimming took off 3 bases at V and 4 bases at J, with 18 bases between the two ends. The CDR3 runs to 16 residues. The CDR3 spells CASSIPGRAGGYGYTF. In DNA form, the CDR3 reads TGTGCCAGTAGTATCCCTGGCAGGGCCGGGGGCTATGGCTACACCTTC. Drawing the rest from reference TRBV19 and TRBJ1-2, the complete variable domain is DGGITQSPKYLFRKEGQNVTLSCEQNLNHDAMYWYRQDPGQGLRLIYYSQIVNDFQKGDIAEGYSVSREKKESFPLTVTSAQKNPTAFYLCASSIPGRAGGYGYTFGSGTRLTVV.

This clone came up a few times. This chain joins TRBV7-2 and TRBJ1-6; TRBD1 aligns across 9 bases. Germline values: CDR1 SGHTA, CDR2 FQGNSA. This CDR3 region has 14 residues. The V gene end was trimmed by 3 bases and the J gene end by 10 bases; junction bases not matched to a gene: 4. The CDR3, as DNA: TGTGCCAGCAGCTTTACAGGGGGCGACTCACCCCTCCACTTT. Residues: CASSFTGGDSPLHF.

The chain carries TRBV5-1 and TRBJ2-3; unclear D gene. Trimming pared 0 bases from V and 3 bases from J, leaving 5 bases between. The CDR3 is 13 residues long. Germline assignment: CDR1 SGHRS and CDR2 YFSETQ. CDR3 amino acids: CASSLDRTDTQYF. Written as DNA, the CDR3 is TGCGCCAGCAGCTTGGACCGGACAGATACGCAGTATTTT.